This passage covers 15 T cell receptor beta chains from one sample sequenced in a study of T-cell reconstitution after alpha-beta-depleted transplantation in children. Construction of the TCRbeta library involved unique molecular identifiers. TCRdb re-analysed the PCR reads in MiXCR, keeping a single row per CDR3 protein. The sample consists of about 260,000 distinct CDR3 sequences, approximately 8.9% of them appearing once. The starting material was PBMCs, mostly from graft donor cells, obtained 180 days after TCRalphabeta/CD19-depleted stem cell transplant. Receptors were obtained from a male patient aged 10 to 17 who had a stem cell transplant for acute lymphoblastic leukemia, so the T cells may come from the graft donor.

V gene TRBV20-1 combines with J gene TRBJ2-3; no clear D. The CDR3 covers 9 residues. The V gene's germline CDR1 is DFQATT and CDR2 SNEGSKA (reference sequence). Trimming left V 4 bases short and J 5 bases short, with 1 base between. The CDR3 DNA reads as TGCAGTGCTAAAGATACGCAGTATTTT. It yields the protein CSAKDTQYF.

This sequence joins TRBV19 and TRBJ2-7; 12 bases map to TRBD2. CDR1 and CDR2 from the germline V gene are LNHDA and SQIVND (reference sequence). J gave up 2 bases and V 4 bases, and 9 bases lay outside the gene matches. The CDR3 has 17 amino acids. DNA for the CDR3: TGTGCCAGTAGTAAGCCTAGCGGGAGGGATAGGACCTACGAGCAGTACTTC. It codes for CASSKPSGRDRTYEQYF.

The chain is built from TRBV6-7 and TRBJ1-3; 8 bases match TRBD1. TRBV6-7 is known as an ORF, though its function is uncertain. CDR3 length: 15 residues. Here the CDR3 DNA reads TGTGCTAGGGGGGACAGGCCTCTCTCTGGAAACACCATATATTTT. Translating gives CARGDRPLSGNTIYF.

There are a few counts of this clonotype. The CDR3 region has the DNA TGTGCCAGCAGCCATGAGGGGGGGGAGGGCCGCTACGAGCAGTACTTC. Amino acids: CASSHEGGEGRYEQYF. This rearrangement joins TRBV13 to TRBJ2-7; D possibly corresponds to TRBD2 (7 bases). Germline assignment: CDR1 PRHDT and CDR2 FYEKMQ (reference sequence). There are 16 residues in the CDR3. Trimming stripped 5 bases from V and 3 bases from J, with 20 bases between.

This sequence joins TRBV4-1 and TRBJ1-5; no reliable D call. V lost 3 bases to trimming and J lost 4 bases, with 10 bases between them. The CDR3 totals 14 residues. Germline-derived CDR1 and CDR2 are MGHRA and YSYEKL. CDR3 in DNA: TGCGCCAGCAGCCACCGGACGGGTAATCAGCCCCAGCATTTT. Amino acid sequence: CASSHRTGNQPQHF.

This clonotype occurred many times. The rearrangement uses TRBV20-1 and TRBJ1-5, with D possibly being TRBD1 (5 bases). V gave up 1 base and J gave up 3 bases, with 7 bases separating them. Looked up from germline, CDR1 is DFQATT and CDR2 is SNEGSKA (reference sequence). The CDR3 has 13 residues. CDR3 residues: CSARGDLNQPQHF. CDR3 DNA: TGCAGTGCTAGAGGGGACCTCAATCAGCCCCAGCATTTT.

This clonotype has a count of ten or more. V and J are TRBV10-3 and TRBJ2-7, with a possible D match to TRBD2 (6 bases). V was clipped by 0 bases and J by 3 bases, with 9 bases between them. This CDR3 comprises 14 residues. The germline CDR1 and CDR2 sequences are ENHRY and SYGVKD. The CDR3 protein is CAISESGLNYEQYF. As DNA, the CDR3 is TGTGCCATCAGTGAGTCGGGACTCAACTACGAGCAGTACTTC.

There are many counts of this clonotype. The rearrangement uses TRBV12-3 or TRBV12-4 and TRBJ2-7, with D possibly called TRBD1 or TRBD2 (5 bases each). The V and J ends lost 3 bases and 3 bases respectively, with 9 bases between them. The length of the CDR3 is 13 residues. This chain's CDR3 is CASSLRGHYEQYF. CDR3 nucleotide sequence: TGTGCCAGCAGTTTGAGGGGTCACTACGAGCAGTACTTC.

This clonotype has at least ten counts. The chain uses TRBV9 and TRBJ2-6; unclear D gene. This CDR3 has 14 amino acids. V lost 5 bases and J lost 4, with 10 bases in between. Looked up from germline, CDR1 is SGDLS and CDR2 is YYNGEE. The CDR3 bases are TGTGCCAGCAGTCCGCCGGACGGGGCCAACGTCCTGACTTTC. Translating it yields CASSPPDGANVLTF.

This clonotype was detected once. A much bigger clone sits one base away, suggesting this may be a read error. The V gene is TRBV5-1, the J gene TRBJ1-3, with D possibly TRBD1 on 6 matching bases. Germline V gene lookup returns CDR1 SGHRS and CDR2 YFSETQ. The CDR3 has 15 residues. V lost 1 base and J lost 8, with 16 bases in between. Written as DNA, the CDR3 is TGCGCCAGCAGCTTGAATGGGGCCGGGGGCGACACCATATATTTT. The encoded protein is CASSLNGAGGDTIYF.

This clonotype was seen ten or more times. This sequence joins TRBV10-3 and TRBJ2-5, with D uncertain. V was trimmed by 8 bases and J by 4 bases, leaving 17 bases between them. This CDR3 is built from 14 residues. The germline V gene encodes CDR1 ENHRY and CDR2 SYGVKD. The CDR3 loop reads CAIASGPSLETQYF. CDR3 DNA sequence: TGTGCCATCGCCTCGGGTCCTTCTTTAGAGACCCAGTACTTC.

This clonotype was detected many times. The rearrangement joins TRBV29-1 to TRBJ2-5; D is possibly TRBD1 or TRBD2 (5 bases each). Trimming cost V 4 bases and J 2 bases, with 17 bases left between them. The CDR3 totals 15 residues. Germline V gene lookup returns CDR1 SQVTM and CDR2 ANQGSEA. CDR3 DNA sequence: TGCAGCGTTGTCAACATCCGGGGCTCTCAAGAGACCCAGTACTTC. Encoded protein: CSVVNIRGSQETQYF.

In this sample, this clonotype turned up many times. The chain is built from TRBV28 and TRBJ2-3; 9 bases map to TRBD2. The CDR3 covers 15 residues. Germline CDR1 MDHEN, CDR2 SYDVKM. J gave up 11 bases and V 2 bases, and 11 bases lay outside the gene matches. The CDR3 sequence: CASSLAGTSLNEQYF. DNA for the CDR3: TGTGCCAGCAGTTTAGCCGGGACTAGCCTGAACGAGCAGTATTTT.

This clonotype was counted many times. This chain uses TRBV6-5 with TRBJ2-2, with unresolved D. CDR1 MNHEY and CDR2 SVGAGI come from the germline V gene. V dropped 2 bases and J dropped 0 bases, with 13 bases sitting between them. CDR3 size: 17 residues. CDR3 DNA sequence: TGTGCCAGCAGTTACCCGAACGGACGGACGAACACCGGGGAGCTGTTTTTT. This translates into CASSYPNGRTNTGELFF.

The sample holds many counts of this clonotype. J is TRBJ2-2 and V is TRBV20-1, with 10 bases matching TRBD2. Looked up from germline, CDR1 is DFQATT and CDR2 is SNEGSKA (reference sequence). V trimming: 6 bases; J trimming: 6 bases; junction bases outside the gene matches: 16. The CDR3 extends over 17 amino acids. The CDR3: CSALGRRAGGLAGELFF. CDR3 sequence (DNA): TGCAGTGCGCTAGGGAGAAGAGCGGGGGGGCTGGCCGGGGAGCTGTTTTTT.